The clone carrying this T cell receptor (beta chain) was counted between two and nine times. This sample is drawn from a study of blood T cell repertoires in COVID-19. About the research overall: Sites across the United States, Italy and Spain contributed samples from acute and convalescent COVID-19.

In the source study's methods: Amplified reference gene primers provided the basis for estimating nucleated cell counts. Generated by immunoSEQ multiplex PCR, the TCRdb table keeps only in-frame clones and is missing some. Clone size and the V and J calls come from that table; the DNA yielded D and trimming. The table lists approximately 210,000 clones, 92% of them singletons. What was sequenced was peripheral blood. This sequence was found in a man younger than 45 with acute or convalescent COVID-19.

The CDR3 is CATSSSVGGYTF. The CDR3 coding sequence is TGTGCCACCAGTTCGTCGGTTGGGGGGTACACCTTC. The genes are TRBV24-1 and TRBJ1-2; tentative D call: TRBD1 (5 bases). CDR1 is KGHDR, CDR2 SFDVKD, per germline. Trimming pared 6 bases from V and 11 bases from J, leaving 15 bases between. CDR3 size: 12 residues.